A selection of T cell receptor beta chains follows, all from one sample in a study of blood T cell repertoires in COVID-19. Repertoires were generated with immunoSEQ multiplex PCR, while TCRdb's copy carries only in-frame clones and drops some. The sample consists of approximately 82,000 clones, 65% to 85% of them appearing once. The sample consisted of peripheral blood. These receptors were collected from a woman aged 60-75 years with acute or convalescent COVID-19. Each CDR3 is given with its conserved first and last residue. Each record gives: clone size, D gene, V gene, J gene, CDR3 protein, CDR3 DNA. A D gene is named only where the DNA matches it firmly. Clone sizes are given selectively: once, few, many, or a class where the clone is expanded.

-	-	TRBV2	TRBJ2-6	CASSGRGAGANVLTF	TGTGCCAGCAGTGGCCGGGGTGCTGGGGCCAACGTCCTGACTTTC
-	TRBD1	TRBV7-2	TRBJ1-1	CASSSSGGWLSTEAFF	TGTGCCAGCAGTTCCTCAGGGGGGTGGTTGAGCACTGAAGCTTTCTTT
-	TRBD1	TRBV30	TRBJ1-1	CAWSPRQGGTEAFF	TGTGCCTGGAGTCCTCGACAGGGTGGCACTGAAGCTTTCTTT
-	-	TRBV27	TRBJ1-1	CASSGRDTMNTEAFF	TGTGCCAGCAGCGGCAGGGACACCATGAACACTGAAGCTTTCTTT
-	-	TRBV14	TRBJ1-2	CASSQGVGPIRGSGYTF	TGTGCCAGCAGCCAAGGTGTGGGACCGATCAGGGGTAGTGGCTACACCTTC
-	-	TRBV11-2	TRBJ2-3	CASSLTRSTPDTQYF	TGTGCCAGCAGCTTAACACGCTCGACACCAGATACGCAGTATTTT
-	-	TRBV3-1/TRBV3-2	TRBJ1-1	CASSQFAGTEAFF	TGTGCCAGCAGCCAATTCGCGGGCACTGAAGCTTTCTTT
-	-	TRBV5-1	TRBJ2-7	CASSRPTGSYEQYF	TGCGCCAGCAGCCGGCCTACGGGATCCTACGAGCAGTACTTC
-	-	TRBV11-2	TRBJ1-2	CASSLEIESYTF	TGTGCCAGCAGCTTAGAAATTGAGAGCTACACCTTC
many	-	TRBV11-3	TRBJ2-3	CASSSIYTDTQYF	TGTGCCAGCAGCTCTATTTACACAGATACGCAGTATTTT
-	-	TRBV12-3/TRBV12-4	TRBJ2-7	CASSSSYEQYF	TGTGCCAGCAGTTCGTCCTACGAGCAGTACTTC
-	TRBD1	TRBV5-5	TRBJ2-7	CASSLAVGRGLEQYF	TGTGCCAGCAGCTTGGCCGTAGGCAGGGGGCTCGAGCAGTACTTC
-	-	TRBV7-2	TRBJ1-2	CASSLDREGYTF	TGTGCCAGCAGCTTAGACAGGGAGGGCTACACCTTC
-	TRBD1	TRBV11-2	TRBJ2-7	CASRPGTGAGEQYF	TGTGCCAGCAGACCCGGGACAGGGGCGGGGGAGCAGTACTTC
-	TRBD1	TRBV6-5	TRBJ1-5	CASSGTVNQPQHF	TGTGCCAGCAGCGGGACAGTTAATCAGCCCCAGCATTTT
-	TRBD1	TRBV3-1/TRBV3-2	TRBJ1-5	CASSLGTGDRKPQHF	TGTGCCAGCAGCCTTGGGACAGGGGATAGGAAGCCCCAGCATTTT
-	-	TRBV6-2/TRBV6-3	TRBJ1-6	CASSYSLLDEGF	TGTGCCAGCAGTTACTCACTTTTGGACGAGGGATTT
few	-	TRBV5-1	TRBJ1-4	CASSLKAGNGEKLFF	TGCGCCAGCAGCTTGAAGGCAGGGAATGGGGAAAAACTGTTTTTT
-	-	TRBV10-3	TRBJ1-1	CAISESRINTEAFF	TGTGCCATCAGTGAGTCGAGAATCAACACTGAAGCTTTCTTT
-	-	TRBV24-1	TRBJ1-2	CATSDSGSGQGLYGYTF	TGTGCCACCAGTGATTCGGGCAGTGGCCAGGGCCTCTATGGCTACACCTTC
-	TRBD1	TRBV11-2	TRBJ1-2	CASSINGDRGSGYTF	TGTGCCAGCAGCATTAATGGGGACAGGGGAAGTGGCTACACCTTC
-	-	TRBV24-1	TRBJ1-1	CATSDAQGPTEAFF	TGTGCCACCAGTGATGCGCAGGGCCCGACTGAAGCTTTCTTT
few	TRBD1	TRBV10-3	TRBJ1-1	CAISEGTANTEAFF	TGTGCCATCAGTGAGGGGACAGCGAACACTGAAGCTTTCTTT
-	TRBD2	TRBV5-1	TRBJ2-1	CASSPGTSGYNEQFF	TGCGCCAGCAGCCCCGGGACTAGCGGATACAATGAGCAGTTCTTC
-	-	TRBV5-1	TRBJ1-2	CASSSRGTGTSLYGYTF	TGCGCCAGCAGCTCGAGGGGCACCGGGACAAGTCTCTATGGCTACACCTTC
-	-	TRBV7-2	TRBJ2-2	CASLPGFANTGELFF	TGTGCCAGCCTACCGGGGTTCGCGAACACCGGGGAGCTGTTTTTT
-	-	TRBV29-1	TRBJ2-7	CSVGPGGSSYEQYF	TGCAGCGTTGGGCCAGGTGGGAGCTCCTACGAGCAGTACTTC
-	-	TRBV7-9	TRBJ2-4	CASSPSGGNIQYF	TGTGCCAGCAGCCCATCAGGAGGGAACATTCAGTACTTC
-	TRBD1	TRBV7-9	TRBJ1-5	CASSFGTGSQPQHF	TGTGCCAGCAGCTTCGGGACAGGGAGTCAGCCCCAGCATTTT
-	TRBD1	TRBV7-8	TRBJ2-1	CASSTLGTGLKLHNEQFF	TGTGCCAGCAGCACCCTTGGGACAGGGCTGAAGCTCCACAATGAGCAGTTCTTC
-	-	TRBV6-2/TRBV6-3	TRBJ2-3	CASSTVSRSSTDTQYF	TGTGCCAGCAGTACGGTATCCAGGTCTAGCACAGATACGCAGTATTTT
-	TRBD2	TRBV30	TRBJ2-6	CAWSRSSGNSGANVLTF	TGTGCCTGGAGTCGTAGCAGCGGGAACAGTGGGGCCAACGTCCTGACTTTC
-	-	TRBV21-1	TRBJ1-1	CASSNKQGACTEAFF	TGTGCCAGCAGCAATAAACAGGGGGCGTGCACTGAAGCTTTCTTT
-	-	TRBV18	TRBJ2-5	CASSPGGQETQYF	TGTGCCAGCTCACCGGGGGGACAAGAGACCCAGTACTTC
once	TRBD1	TRBV19	TRBJ1-1	CASSLSTGQGAGNTEAFF	TGTGCCAGTAGTCTAAGTACGGGACAGGGGGCAGGGAACACTGAAGCTTTCTTT
-	-	TRBV10-3	TRBJ1-2	CAISAGHYGYTF	TGTGCCATCAGTGCAGGGCACTATGGCTACACCTTC
-	TRBD2	TRBV7-2	TRBJ2-3	CASSSRGASGGGADTQYF	TGTGCCAGCAGCTCCCGGGGGGCTAGCGGGGGAGGTGCAGATACGCAGTATTTT
once	TRBD1	TRBV30	TRBJ1-5	CAWRGQGGWPQHF	TGTGCCTGGAGGGGACAGGGGGGGTGGCCCCAGCATTTT
-	-	TRBV7-8	TRBJ2-2	CASTPYTGELFF	TGTGCCAGCACCCCATACACCGGGGAGCTGTTTTTT
few	-	TRBV30	TRBJ2-1	CAWSVTGNEQFF	TGTGCCTGGAGTGTGACAGGCAATGAGCAGTTCTTC
-	TRBD2	TRBV24-1	TRBJ2-5	CATGSAGGPQETQYF	TGTGCCACCGGGTCTGCGGGAGGACCCCAAGAGACCCAGTACTTC
-	TRBD1	TRBV28	TRBJ1-1	CASSPWGDSAEAFF	TGTGCCAGCAGTCCATGGGGGGACAGCGCTGAAGCTTTCTTT
-	-	TRBV5-4	TRBJ1-1	CASSLQQGQNTEAFF	TGTGCCAGCAGCCTCCAACAGGGCCAGAACACTGAAGCTTTCTTT
-	TRBD1	TRBV29-1	TRBJ2-5	CSVGGSGRGRETQYF	TGCAGCGTGGGTGGCTCCGGCAGGGGGCGAGAGACCCAGTACTTC
-	-	TRBV24-1	TRBJ2-7	CATSDSVDRPYEQYF	TGTGCCACCAGTGATTCCGTTGACAGGCCCTACGAGCAGTACTTC
-	TRBD1	TRBV2	TRBJ2-7	CASSDGGTGRYEQYF	TGTGCCAGCAGTGACGGGGGGACAGGGCGCTACGAGCAGTACTTC
-	-	TRBV28	TRBJ1-1	CASSALITEAFF	TGTGCCAGCAGCGCTCTAATCACTGAAGCTTTCTTT
-	TRBD1	TRBV28	TRBJ1-6	CASGLSYRGRSSPLHF	TGTGCCAGCGGACTTTCATACAGGGGGAGAAGTTCACCCCTCCACTTT
-	-	TRBV5-1	TRBJ1-6	CASSLQGPYNSPLHF	TGCGCCAGCAGCTTGCAGGGCCCATATAATTCACCCCTCCACTTT
once	TRBD2	TRBV7-9	TRBJ2-3	CASSLESSGRSSDTQYF	TGTGCCAGCAGCTTAGAGAGCAGCGGGAGAAGTTCAGATACGCAGTATTTT
-	-	TRBV6-5	TRBJ1-1	CASSSRVHGTEAFF	TGTGCCAGCAGTTCACGAGTCCACGGCACTGAAGCTTTCTTT
-	-	TRBV7-2	TRBJ2-2	CASRPPGLLTGELFF	TGTGCCAGCAGGCCACCGGGTCTCTTAACCGGGGAGCTGTTTTTT
-	TRBD1	TRBV9	TRBJ1-1	CASSVEGQGNTEAFF	TGTGCCAGCAGCGTAGAGGGACAGGGGAACACTGAAGCTTTCTTT
-	TRBD2	TRBV10-1	TRBJ2-1	CASTRLAGGPFYEQFF	TGCGCCAGCACTCGACTAGCGGGAGGGCCTTTCTATGAGCAGTTCTTC
once	-	TRBV3-1/TRBV3-2	TRBJ1-2	CASSQESGKNYGYTF	TGTGCCAGCAGCCAAGAGTCAGGGAAGAACTATGGCTACACCTTC